Below are 32 T cell receptor beta chains sequenced from a single sample in a study of STAT5B mutations in CD4+ large granular lymphocyte leukemia. This table comes from immunoSEQ multiplex PCR, and its TCRdb copy is limited to in-frame clones, with some not included. Here the sample spans approximately 30,000 clones, about 80% being singletons. Sequencing input: CD4+ T cells from blood buffy coats. Every receptor here comes from a human donor in good health.

The chain uses TRBV18 and TRBJ2-2; D tentatively reads TRBD1 or TRBD2 (6 bases each). In germline, CDR1 is KGHSH, CDR2 LQKENI. Trimming removed 3 bases at V and 2 bases at J, with 19 bases between. This CDR3 region has 18 residues. The CDR3 here is CASSPLGTGAFNTGELFF. The CDR3 nucleotides read TGTGCCAGCTCACCCCTGGGGACGGGGGCTTTTAACACCGGGGAGCTGTTTTTT.

This chain connects TRBV19 to TRBJ1-1, with TRBD1 identical over 7 bases. Trimming at V came to 3 bases and at J to 0 bases, leaving 7 bases not matched to a gene. The CDR3 is 16 residues long. Germline CDR1 LNHDA, CDR2 SQIVND (reference sequence). CDR3 region: CASSIPGQWMNTEAFF. In nucleotides, the CDR3 is TGTGCCAGTAGTATCCCGGGACAGTGGATGAACACTGAAGCTTTCTTT.

CDR3 coding DNA: TGTGCCAGCAGCTTAGCCTTTGGGCCGGGACGCTTGCAAGAGACCCAGTACTTC. Amino acids: CASSLAFGPGRLQETQYF. The chain uses TRBV7-6 and TRBJ2-5, with D tentatively TRBD1 or TRBD2 (5 bases each). Germline CDR1 and CDR2: SGHVS and FNYEAQ. V lost 0 bases, J lost 2 bases, and 19 bases lay in between. There are 18 residues in the CDR3.

The CDR3 DNA follows: TGTGCCAGCTCACCGGGGCAGCCTGGGGTTTATGGCTACACCTTC. It translates to CASSPGQPGVYGYTF. V and J are TRBV18 and TRBJ1-2, with D perhaps matching TRBD1 (5 bases). With 3 bases removed from V and 5 bases from J, the gap between germline ends came to 16 bases. There are 15 residues in the CDR3. Germline CDR1 reads KGHSH; CDR2 reads LQKENI.

The chain carries TRBV7-9 and TRBJ1-6, with D maybe TRBD1 (6 bases). The length of the CDR3 is 15 residues. Looked up from germline, CDR1 is SEHNR and CDR2 is FQNEAQ (reference sequence). V gave up 1 base and J gave up 6 bases, with 10 bases separating them. The CDR3 loop reads CASSLGDTPNSPLHF. CDR3 bases: TGTGCCAGCAGCTTAGGGGACACTCCTAATTCACCCCTCCACTTT.

V gene TRBV18 combines with J gene TRBJ1-2; D possibly corresponds to TRBD1 (5 bases). CDR1 KGHSH and CDR2 LQKENI come from the germline V gene. There are 15 residues in the CDR3. Deletions cut 2 bases from V and 9 bases from J, with 19 bases between. The CDR3 protein is CASSPDVRGLLSYTF. The CDR3 nucleotides read TGTGCCAGCTCACCAGATGTAAGGGGACTACTAAGCTACACCTTC.

In its sample, this clone was seen a few times. The chain has TRBV15 and TRBJ2-7, with D possibly TRBD1 on 5 matching bases. The ends were cut back, 5 bases at V and 5 bases at J, with 16 bases in the middle. CDR1 is LNHNV and CDR2 is YYDKDF in the germline V gene (reference sequence). The CDR3 extends over 14 amino acids. The CDR3 here is CATSLGPGLDEQYF. The CDR3 DNA sequence: TGTGCCACCAGCCTTGGGCCAGGGCTTGACGAGCAGTACTTC.

The chain recombines TRBV5-1 with TRBJ2-5; D gene uncertain. CDR1 and CDR2 (germline): SGHRS, YFSETQ. The CDR3 runs 15 residues. V lost 1 base and J lost 1, with 11 bases in between. In nucleotides, the CDR3 is TGCGCCAGCAGCTTGTCCCCCACACTCCAAGAGACCCAGTACTTC. Translating it yields CASSLSPTLQETQYF.

The CDR3 DNA sequence: TGTGCCAGCAGCGTCCGGACAGGGAAGATGGATACGCAGTATTTT. The encoded protein is CASSVRTGKMDTQYF. The chain is built from TRBV7-2 and TRBJ2-3; TRBD1 agrees at 8 bases. Per germline, CDR1 SGHTA and CDR2 FQGNSA. Trimming cost V 5 bases and J 6 bases; bases outside gene matches: 10. The length of the CDR3 is 15 residues.

This clone was observed once. This rearrangement joins TRBV5-1 to TRBJ2-7, with 7 bases lining up with TRBD2. Trimming at V came to 0 bases and at J to 4 bases, leaving 7 bases not matched to a gene. The CDR3 extends over 15 amino acids. The V gene's germline CDR1 is SGHRS and CDR2 YFSETQ. The CDR3 protein is CASSLGLGGNYEQYF. CDR3 nucleotides: TGCGCCAGCAGCTTGGGTCTCGGGGGGAATTACGAGCAGTACTTC. The full variable domain, rest sourced from reference TRBV5-1 and TRBJ2-7, is KAGVTQTPRYLIKTRGQQVTLSCSPISGHRSVSWYQQTPGQGLQFLFEYFSETQRNKGNFPGRFSGRQFSNSRSEMNVSTLELGDSALYLCASSLGLGGNYEQYFGPGTRLTVT.

As regards this clone: Within the sample, other DNA sequences also encode this same CDR3. The gene calls are TRBV19 and TRBJ2-1, with 11 bases identical to TRBD2. J was trimmed by 7 bases and V by 5 bases; bases with no gene match: 7. From germline, CDR1 is LNHDA and CDR2 SQIVND (reference sequence). The CDR3 spans 15 residues. Written as DNA, the CDR3 is TGTGCCAGTAGTGTGACTAGCGGGGAGTATAATGAGCAGTTCTTC. This codes for CASSVTSGEYNEQFF.

This clone appeared once. The chain combines TRBV27 with TRBJ2-1; D remains ambiguous. V was clipped by 2 bases and J by 3 bases, with 8 bases between them. The CDR3 runs 14 residues. CDR1 MNHEY and CDR2 SMNVEV come from the germline V gene (reference sequence). The CDR3 DNA reads as TGTGCCAGCAGTTTAAGGGAATACTACAATGAGCAGTTCTTC. Protein sequence: CASSLREYYNEQFF.

This clone showed up just once. The chain uses TRBV29-1 and TRBJ1-1, with D perhaps matching TRBD1 (6 bases). V lost 6 bases, J lost 0 bases, and 14 bases lay in between. This CDR3 has 14 residues. CDR1 and CDR2 (germline): SQVTM, ANQGSEA. The CDR3 is CSVQDRWVNTEAFF. CDR3 bases: TGCAGCGTCCAAGACAGGTGGGTGAACACTGAAGCTTTCTTT.

The rearrangement uses TRBV7-9 and TRBJ2-6; 7 bases are shared with TRBD1. The ends lost 5 bases at V and 2 bases at J; junction bases unmatched: 6. The CDR3 runs 16 residues. Germline CDR1 SEHNR, CDR2 FQNEAQ (reference sequence). The CDR3 loop is CASSRGLGAGANVLTF. The CDR3 DNA sequence: TGTGCCAGCAGCAGGGGGCTAGGGGCTGGGGCCAACGTCCTGACTTTC.

The chain has TRBV7-2 and TRBJ2-7; 11 bases agree with TRBD2. The CDR3 is made up of 16 amino acids. V dropped 1 base and J dropped 5; count of bases not matched to a gene: 7. The V gene's germline CDR1 is SGHTA and CDR2 FQGNSA. The CDR3 DNA follows: TGTGCCAGCAGCTTAGAGATAGCGGGGGGGCGGAACGAGCAGTACTTC. The encoded protein is CASSLEIAGGRNEQYF.

The V call is TRBV6-6, the J call TRBJ2-5; 9 positions agree with TRBD1. The germline V gene has CDR1 MNHNY and CDR2 SVGAGI (reference sequence). The CDR3 sequence is 13 residues long. J was trimmed by 5 bases and V by 4 bases; bases with no gene match: 2. The CDR3 sequence is CASSLDRGETQYF. CDR3 DNA sequence: TGTGCCAGCAGTTTAGACAGGGGGGAGACCCAGTACTTC.

The CDR3 DNA is TGTGCCAGCAGCGGGATTAGCGGGGGGGCCTACAATGAGCAGTTCTTC. Protein product: CASSGISGGAYNEQFF. The rearrangement joins TRBV5-6 to TRBJ2-1, with 11 bases matching TRBD2. This CDR3 is 16 amino acids long. Germline CDR1 reads SGHDT; CDR2 reads YYEEEE. With 4 bases clipped from V and 2 bases from J, the junction kept 5 bases outside the gene matches.

This clone was counted between two and nine times. The chain joins TRBV18 to TRBJ1-3; D is uncertain. Trimming cost V 0 bases and J 2 bases, with 8 bases left between them. The length of the CDR3 is 15 residues. Per germline, CDR1 KGHSH and CDR2 LQKENI. CDR3 sequence (DNA): TGTGCCAGCTCACCACCGTTGGGGACTGGAAACACCATATATTTT. Its protein is CASSPPLGTGNTIYF. Drawing the rest from reference TRBV18 and TRBJ1-3, the complete variable domain is NAGVMQNPRHLVRRRGQEARLRCSPMKGHSHVYWYRQLPEEGLKFMVYLQKENIIDESGMPKERFSAEFPKEGPSILRIQQVVRGDSAAYFCASSPPLGTGNTIYFGEGSWLTVV.

This clone was seen once. The chain has TRBV27 and TRBJ2-1; 12 positions agree with TRBD2. CDR1 and CDR2 (germline): MNHEY, SMNVEV (reference sequence). Trimming at V came to 3 bases and at J to 7 bases, leaving 16 bases not matched to a gene. CDR3 length: 19 amino acids. The CDR3 bases are TGTGCCAGCAGTTTTCTAGCGGGAGGGTCTTACGTCGGGTGGAATGAGCAGTTCTTC. It translates to CASSFLAGGSYVGWNEQFF.

The rearrangement uses TRBV5-6 and TRBJ2-5; D gene uncertain. The CDR3 is 14 residues long. V lost 0 bases and J 2 bases, leaving 8 bases between the germline ends. Germline V lookup: CDR1 SGHDT, CDR2 YYEEEE. The CDR3 DNA reads as TGTGCCAGCAGCTTGGAGTGGGGACAAGAGACCCAGTACTTC. It codes for CASSLEWGQETQYF. The full variable domain, rest sourced from reference TRBV5-6 and TRBJ2-5, is DAGVTQSPTHLIKTRGQQVTLRCSPKSGHDTVSWYQQALGQGPQFIFQYYEEEERQRGNFPDRFSGHQFPNYSSELNVNALLLGDSALYLCASSLEWGQETQYFGPGTRLLVL.

In this sample, this clone turned up a few times. This chain joins TRBV7-3 and TRBJ2-3; D is possibly TRBD1 or TRBD2 (5 bases each). The germline gives CDR1 SGHTA, CDR2 FQGTGA. The CDR3 is 16 amino acids. The V end lost 2 bases, the J end lost 2 bases, and 14 bases lay between the germline ends. The CDR3 DNA sequence: TGTGCCAGCAGCTTAGGGGGTAGCTTTCCCACAGATACGCAGTATTTT. It encodes CASSLGGSFPTDTQYF. Together with reference TRBV7-3 and TRBJ2-3, the CDR3 gives the full variable domain: GAGVSQTPSNKVTEKGKYVELRCDPISGHTALYWYRQSLGQGPEFLIYFQGTGAADDSGLPNDRFFAVRPEGSVSTLKIQRTERGDSAVYLCASSLGGSFPTDTQYFGPGTRLTVL.

The rearrangement uses TRBV28 and TRBJ2-2; the match to TRBD2 covers 9 bases. V shed 5 bases and J 6 bases; nucleotides not matched to a gene: 7. The CDR3 sequence is 15 residues long. Germline loops: CDR1 MDHEN, CDR2 SYDVKM. In DNA form, the CDR3 reads TGTGCCAGCAGTACGGCGGGGGGGCTTGCCGGGGAGCTGTTTTTT. It encodes CASSTAGGLAGELFF.

This clone was detected only a few times. The chain carries TRBV5-6 and TRBJ2-1, with TRBD2 matching over 13 bases. Germline CDR1 SGHDT, CDR2 YYEEEE. This CDR3 has 15 residues. Trimming took 0 bases from V and 7 from J; bases not matched to a gene: 1. The CDR3 loop reads CASSLGLAGGNEQFF. In nucleotides, the CDR3 is TGTGCCAGCAGCTTGGGACTAGCGGGGGGAAATGAGCAGTTCTTC.

The chain employs TRBV19 and TRBJ1-5, with TRBD1 matching 9 bases. Germline lookup yields CDR1 LNHDA and CDR2 SQIVND (reference sequence). With V trimmed by 9 bases and J by 0 bases, 6 bases remained unmatched. The CDR3 length is 15 residues. Here the CDR3 reads CASALQGASNQPQHF. As DNA, the CDR3 is TGTGCCAGCGCACTACAGGGGGCTAGCAATCAGCCCCAGCATTTT. Variable domain in full (rest from reference TRBV19 and TRBJ1-5): DGGITQSPKYLFRKEGQNVTLSCEQNLNHDAMYWYRQDPGQGLRLIYYSQIVNDFQKGDIAEGYSVSREKKESFPLTVTSAQKNPTAFYLCASALQGASNQPQHFGDGTRLSIL.

The V gene is TRBV15, the J gene TRBJ2-2, with a weak D call TRBD2 (5 bases). The CDR3 sequence is 14 residues long. Deletions cut 6 bases from V and 6 bases from J, with 14 bases between. Germline V gives CDR1 LNHNV, CDR2 YYDKDF (reference sequence). The CDR3 region is CATRGGPGSGELFF. The DNA for the CDR3 is TGTGCCACCAGGGGCGGGCCCGGGTCCGGGGAGCTGTTTTTT.

The V call is TRBV7-8, the J call TRBJ1-5, with D unclear. This CDR3 contains 12 residues. The germline V gene has CDR1 SGHVS and CDR2 FQNEAQ. V gave up 5 bases and J gave up 7 bases, with 9 bases separating them. CDR3 nucleotides: TGTGCCAGCAGCCTCCCGGGACAGCCCCAGCATTTT. It codes for CASSLPGQPQHF.

This chain links TRBV6-1 with TRBJ2-3; D not resolved. The V gene lost 11 bases and the J gene lost 0 bases, with 12 bases spanning the gap. The CDR3 totals 13 residues. Germline-derived CDR1 and CDR2 are MNHNS and SASEGT. CDR3 protein: CAGRKASTDTQYF. The CDR3 DNA reads as TGTGCCGGTAGAAAAGCTAGCACAGATACGCAGTATTTT.

The chain links TRBV6-6 to TRBJ1-2, with 9 bases fitting TRBD1. Trimming took 5 bases from V and 8 from J; bases not matched to a gene: 6. The V gene's germline CDR1 is MNHNY and CDR2 SVGAGI (reference sequence). CDR3 length equals 13 residues. The CDR3 here is CASSLGTGWGYTF. The CDR3 nucleotides read TGTGCCAGCAGTCTAGGGACAGGGTGGGGCTACACCTTC.

This CDR3 is CASSPDGAGSNQPQHF. The CDR3 DNA is TGTGCCAGCAGCCCAGACGGTGCGGGGAGCAATCAGCCCCAGCATTTT. V usage is TRBV28 and J usage is TRBJ1-5, with unresolved D. The CDR3 runs 16 residues. Germline CDR1 and CDR2: MDHEN and SYDVKM. Trimming pared 6 bases from V and 1 base from J, leaving 16 bases between.

This rearrangement joins TRBV28 to TRBJ2-3; 9 nucleotides agree with TRBD1. In germline, CDR1 is MDHEN, CDR2 SYDVKM. The V segment lost 7 bases and the J segment 5 bases; nucleotides outside the gene matches: 4. The CDR3 totals 13 residues. CDR3 sequence (DNA): TGTGCCAGCACCACGGACAGGGGAGATACGCAGTATTTT. The encoded protein is CASTTDRGDTQYF.

Concerning this clone: One end of the junction varies from germline; a read error may be responsible. The V call is TRBV7-9, the J call TRBJ1-1; possible D gene TRBD1, 5 bases. The CDR3 totals 15 residues. Per germline, CDR1 SEHNR and CDR2 FQNEAQ (reference sequence). The chain's CDR3 is CASGRPGGAHTQAFF. DNA of the CDR3: TGTGCCAGCGGTCGACCCGGAGGGGCCCACACTCAAGCTTTCTTT.

This sequence joins TRBV10-3 and TRBJ2-3; 10 bases map to TRBD2. There are 16 residues in the CDR3. The trim removed 6 bases at V and 4 bases at J, leaving 10 bases unmatched. Germline CDR1 is ENHRY and CDR2 is SYGVKD. In DNA form, the CDR3 reads TGTGCCATCAGGAGACAGCGGGAGGGAACCCCAGATACGCAGTATTTT. Translation gives CAIRRQREGTPDTQYF.